These T cell receptor beta chains were read from a single sample in a study of radiotherapy plus CTLA-4 blockade in lung cancer. Repertoires were generated with immunoSEQ multiplex PCR, while TCRdb's copy carries only in-frame clones and drops some. Of about 43,000 clones listed, roughly 67% are singletons. This specimen was peripheral blood, taken from a patient treated with radiotherapy plus ipilimumab. The receptor source for this set is a human donor with non-small cell lung cancer who had a partial response to radiotherapy plus ipilimumab. Both conserved end residues are part of each CDR3. D genes are given only for firm matches.

j_call d_call v_call cdr3_aa
TRBJ1-1 TRBD1 TRBV6-5 CASRIYRGMNTEAFF
TRBJ2-7 TRBD2 TRBV10-3 CAIRGTSGGYEQYF
TRBJ2-7 TRBD2 TRBV7-8 CASSLGLAGNYEQYF
TRBJ2-3 - TRBV10-3 CAISAWGSSTDTQYF
TRBJ2-5 TRBD2 TRBV5-4 CASSPSLAGGETQYF
TRBJ2-2 - TRBV30 CAWAPGAGTGELFF
TRBJ2-7 TRBD2 TRBV4-2 CASSQDLAGGPEQYF
TRBJ1-4 - TRBV29-1 CSVEEGQRGKLFF
TRBJ1-5 - TRBV19 CASMSRSVGTPQHF
TRBJ1-2 TRBD1 TRBV7-8 CASSLGPTGIGYGYTF
TRBJ2-7 - TRBV4-1 CASSQLPVEGAETYEQYF
TRBJ2-7 TRBD1 TRBV10-2 CASAPPRDRAGEQYF
TRBJ2-7 - TRBV9 CASSVEGGTTYEQYF